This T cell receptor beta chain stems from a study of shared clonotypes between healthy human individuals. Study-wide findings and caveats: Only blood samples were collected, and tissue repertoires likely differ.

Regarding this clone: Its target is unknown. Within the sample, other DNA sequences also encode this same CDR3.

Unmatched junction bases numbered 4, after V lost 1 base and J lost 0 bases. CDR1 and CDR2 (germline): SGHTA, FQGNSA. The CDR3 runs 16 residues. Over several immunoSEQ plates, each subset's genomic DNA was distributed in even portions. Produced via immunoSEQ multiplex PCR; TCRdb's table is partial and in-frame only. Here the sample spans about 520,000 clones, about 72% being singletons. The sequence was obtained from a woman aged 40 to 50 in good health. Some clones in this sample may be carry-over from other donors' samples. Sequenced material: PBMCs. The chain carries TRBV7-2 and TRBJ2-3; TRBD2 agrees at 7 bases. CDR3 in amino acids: CASSLVPSGSTDTQYF. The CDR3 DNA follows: TGTGCCAGCAGCTTAGTTCCTAGCGGTAGCACAGATACGCAGTATTTT.